This is a list of T cell receptor beta chains from one sample in a study of regulatory T cells in long-lasting Graves disease. One entry per CDR3 protein, called by TCRdb with MiXCR from the multiplex PCR reads. This sample has about 660,000 distinct CDR3 sequences; around 30% occur once, and the top ten carry 40% to 50%. The sample was peripheral blood mononuclear cells (PBMCs), taken when the disease was refractory, from a patient treated with antithyroid drugs. The receptors originated from a female donor with Graves disease. The CDR3 runs from the conserved cysteine through the conserved F or W. The D gene is left open where the match is weak. Not every row has a clone size; where given, it reads once, few, many or a size class.

CDR3 protein,CDR3 DNA,D gene,clone size,J gene,V gene
CASSETGTGSGYTF,TGTGCCAGCAGTGAAACCGGGACAGGGTCTGGCTACACCTTC,TRBD1,few,TRBJ1-2,TRBV9
CASSVDEGGPDEQYF,TGTGCCAGCAGCGTAGACGAGGGAGGGCCCGACGAGCAGTACTTC,TRBD2,few,TRBJ2-7,TRBV9
CASSLQGRYTF,TGTGCCAGCAGTTTACAGGGGAGGTACACCTTC,NA,many,TRBJ1-2,TRBV28
CASSPVPPEAFF,TGTGCCAGCAGTCCGGTCCCCCCTGAAGCTTTCTTT,NA,many,TRBJ1-1,TRBV12-3/TRBV12-4
CASSVGVGRSTGELFF,TGTGCCAGCAGCGTAGGGGTGGGGCGAAGCACCGGGGAGCTGTTTTTT,NA,NA,TRBJ2-2,TRBV9
CASSLGDSGAKNIQYF,TGCGCCAGCAGCTTGGGAGATAGCGGAGCCAAAAACATTCAGTACTTC,NA,many,TRBJ2-4,TRBV5-1
CASSMFGNQPQHF,TGTGCCAGCAGTATGTTTGGCAATCAGCCCCAGCATTTT,NA,once,TRBJ1-5,TRBV19
CASHAPGGSYEQYF,TGCGCCAGTCACGCCCCTGGGGGCTCCTACGAGCAGTACTTC,NA,NA,TRBJ2-7,TRBV4-1
CARLRMNTGELFF,TGTGCAAGGTTACGTATGAACACCGGGGAGCTGTTTTTT,NA,NA,TRBJ2-2,TRBV30
CASSADPAYEQYF,TGTGCCAGCAGCGCCGATCCCGCCTACGAGCAGTACTTC,NA,few,TRBJ2-7,TRBV9
CSVGGQNYGYTF,TGCAGCGTTGGGGGACAAAACTATGGCTACACCTTC,NA,few,TRBJ1-2,TRBV29-1
CASSSGTTGNQPQHF,TGTGCCAGCAGCTCCGGGACAACCGGCAATCAGCCCCAGCATTTT,NA,NA,TRBJ1-5,TRBV5-6
CASSPPGHQPQHF,TGTGCCAGCAGTCCCCCGGGCCATCAGCCCCAGCATTTT,NA,NA,TRBJ1-5,TRBV27
CSADSQGDEQYF,TGCAGCGCTGACTCACAGGGTGACGAGCAGTACTTC,NA,NA,TRBJ2-7,TRBV29-1
CASSLTYRGELFF,TGCGCCAGCAGCTTGACCTACCGGGGGGAGCTGTTTTTT,NA,many,TRBJ2-2,TRBV5-1
CASSTRPGQPQHF,TGTGCCAGCAGCACCCGACCCGGGCAGCCCCAGCATTTT,NA,few,TRBJ1-5,TRBV9
CASSLNPVLGYEQYF,TGTGCCAGCAGCCTTAACCCGGTGCTTGGCTACGAGCAGTACTTC,NA,few,TRBJ2-7,TRBV7-2
CASGWTGIYEQYF,TGTGCCAGCGGTTGGACAGGAATCTACGAGCAGTACTTC,TRBD1,many,TRBJ2-7,TRBV27
CSVRTTVSGNTIYF,TGCAGCGTTCGGACGACAGTCTCTGGAAACACCATATATTTT,NA,NA,TRBJ1-3,TRBV29-1
CASSLWASRETQYF,TGCGCCAGCAGCTTGTGGGCTAGCCGGGAGACCCAGTACTTC,NA,few,TRBJ2-5,TRBV5-1
CASSEVRTYTQYF,TGTGCCAGCAGTGAGGTCAGGACTTATACGCAGTATTTT,NA,NA,TRBJ2-3,TRBV2
CASTKSGITEAFF,TGTGCCAGCACCAAATCAGGGATCACTGAAGCTTTCTTT,NA,NA,TRBJ1-1,TRBV12-3/TRBV12-4
CASSSPRENQETQYF,TGTGCCAGCAGCTCCCCGAGAGAGAACCAAGAGACCCAGTACTTC,NA,NA,TRBJ2-5,TRBV7-9
CSVRSEGVTAKNIQYF,TGCAGCGTTAGGAGTGAGGGGGTTACAGCCAAAAACATTCAGTACTTC,NA,NA,TRBJ2-4,TRBV29-1
CASSEQQGSQPQHF,TGTGCCAGCAGCGAACAACAGGGGTCTCAGCCCCAGCATTTT,TRBD1,NA,TRBJ1-5,TRBV28
CASSLKGPGANVLTF,TGTGCCAGCAGCTTAAAGGGTCCTGGGGCCAACGTCCTGACTTTC,NA,NA,TRBJ2-6,TRBV5-6
CASSFWDRAHEQYF,TGTGCCAGCAGCTTCTGGGACAGGGCCCACGAGCAGTACTTC,TRBD1,once,TRBJ2-7,TRBV5-4
CASSYSRQGNTEAFF,TGTGCCAGCAGTTACTCGAGACAGGGTAACACTGAAGCTTTCTTT,TRBD1,few,TRBJ1-1,TRBV6-5
CASGSIPTGLNGYTF,TGTGCTAGTGGTTCAATCCCCACAGGGCTAAATGGCTACACCTTC,NA,many,TRBJ1-2,TRBV12-5
CASRNSGRIYEQYF,TGTGCCAGCAGAAATAGCGGGAGGATTTACGAGCAGTACTTC,TRBD2,few,TRBJ2-7,TRBV28
CASSLGTSGSPQETQYF,TGTGCCAGCAGCTTAGGGACTAGCGGGTCCCCCCAAGAGACCCAGTACTTC,TRBD2,NA,TRBJ2-5,TRBV5-5
CSAREGVKLFF,TGCAGTGCTAGAGAAGGGGTGAAACTGTTTTTT,NA,NA,TRBJ1-4,TRBV20-1
CASVKAGANVLTF,TGTGCCAGCGTCAAGGCTGGGGCCAACGTCCTGACTTTC,NA,NA,TRBJ2-6,TRBV6-1
CASGGGGSGETQYF,TGTGCCAGCGGAGGTGGAGGGTCGGGGGAGACCCAGTACTTC,NA,many,TRBJ2-5,TRBV2
CSSVGGNGETQYF,TGCAGTAGCGTTGGGGGGAATGGGGAGACCCAGTACTTC,NA,few,TRBJ2-5,TRBV20-1
CSVELQSYEQYF,TGCAGCGTTGAATTACAGAGCTACGAGCAGTACTTC,NA,NA,TRBJ2-7,TRBV29-1
CASSKQTGGAATEAFF,TGTGCCAGCAGTAAACAAACAGGGGGCGCTGCCACTGAAGCTTTCTTT,TRBD1,few,TRBJ1-1,TRBV6-1
CASSLVVGQGGNEQYF,TGCGCCAGCAGCTTGGTTGTTGGACAGGGGGGAAACGAGCAGTACTTC,TRBD1,once,TRBJ2-7,TRBV5-1
CASSQLPLGVSGELFF,TGTGCCAGCAGTCAGCTCCCTCTTGGGGTATCCGGGGAGCTGTTTTTT,NA,NA,TRBJ2-2,TRBV27
CANTGNYGYTF,TGTGCCAATACGGGAAACTATGGCTACACCTTC,NA,few,TRBJ1-2,TRBV27
CASSPPGGLEAFF,TGTGCCAGCAGTCCCCCTGGGGGTCTGGAAGCTTTCTTT,NA,few,TRBJ1-1,TRBV6-1
CASSPAPRQGAHGYTF,TGTGCCAGCAGCCCGGCGCCACGACAGGGTGCACATGGCTACACCTTC,TRBD1,NA,TRBJ1-2,TRBV9
CASTVGQGIGNQPQHF,TGTGCCAGCACGGTCGGACAGGGGATCGGCAATCAGCCCCAGCATTTT,TRBD1,many,TRBJ1-5,TRBV2
CASSPVGYEQYF,TGTGCCAGCAGCCCGGTAGGGTACGAGCAGTACTTC,NA,few,TRBJ2-7,TRBV11-2
CASTGRESPTDTQYF,TGTGCCAGCACCGGGCGGGAGAGCCCCACAGATACGCAGTATTTT,TRBD2,NA,TRBJ2-3,TRBV12-3/TRBV12-4
CASSLAGESFYERYF,TGCGCCAGCAGCTTGGCCGGGGAGTCCTTCTACGAGCGGTACTTC,NA,NA,TRBJ2-7,TRBV5-1
CASSLPWESRGDNEQFF,TGTGCCAGCAGCTTACCTTGGGAGAGCCGTGGGGACAATGAGCAGTTCTTC,NA,once,TRBJ2-1,TRBV7-9
CATSRGTGGFEKLFF,TGTGCCACCAGCAGAGGCACAGGGGGCTTTGAAAAACTGTTTTTT,TRBD1,few,TRBJ1-4,TRBV15
CSVFGGGSEKLFF,TGCAGCGTGTTCGGAGGAGGGAGTGAAAAACTGTTTTTT,NA,NA,TRBJ1-4,TRBV29-1
CASSPPGRGRTEAFF,TGTGCCAGCTCACCACCGGGGAGAGGGAGGACTGAAGCTTTCTTT,NA,few,TRBJ1-1,TRBV18
CSAGDRMGEKLFF,TGCAGCGCGGGGGACAGGATGGGTGAAAAACTGTTTTTT,TRBD1,NA,TRBJ1-4,TRBV29-1
CASSPTAGLFF,TGTGCCAGCAGCCCGACCGCGGGGCTGTTTTTT,NA,few,TRBJ1-4,TRBV7-9
CAIGREGETQYF,TGTGCCATCGGGAGGGAGGGCGAGACCCAGTACTTC,TRBD2,NA,TRBJ2-5,TRBV10-3